This TCR beta chain was observed in a study of OX40 agonist ivuxolimab in advanced cancers. General study results and limits: Among expanded peripheral T cells, antigen specificity went undetermined. At 0.1 to 3.0 mg/kg and by week 6, clonal expansion occurred in CD4+ and CD8+ blood T cells.

The data were produced by immunoSEQ multiplex PCR, yet TCRdb's version contains in-frame clones alone and is incomplete. The sample gives around 79,000 clones, 88% of which show up once; around 4.3% is in the top ten. In germline, CDR1 is MNHEY, CDR2 SVGAGI. J lost 2 bases, V lost 5 bases, and 4 bases had no gene match. CDR3 length: 15 residues. This clone was counted once. No antigen is known for it. The source of this sequence is an adult with an advanced solid tumor such as melanoma, head and neck, liver or kidney cancer. This rearrangement joins TRBV6-5 to TRBJ2-3; 10 nucleotides match TRBD2. The sequencing used CD4+ or CD8+ T cells sorted from blood, collected in a trial of the OX40 agonist ivuxolimab. The CDR3 sequence: CASSPLAGNTDTQYF. The CDR3 nucleotides are TGTGCCAGCAGTCCACTAGCGGGGAACACAGATACGCAGTATTTT.